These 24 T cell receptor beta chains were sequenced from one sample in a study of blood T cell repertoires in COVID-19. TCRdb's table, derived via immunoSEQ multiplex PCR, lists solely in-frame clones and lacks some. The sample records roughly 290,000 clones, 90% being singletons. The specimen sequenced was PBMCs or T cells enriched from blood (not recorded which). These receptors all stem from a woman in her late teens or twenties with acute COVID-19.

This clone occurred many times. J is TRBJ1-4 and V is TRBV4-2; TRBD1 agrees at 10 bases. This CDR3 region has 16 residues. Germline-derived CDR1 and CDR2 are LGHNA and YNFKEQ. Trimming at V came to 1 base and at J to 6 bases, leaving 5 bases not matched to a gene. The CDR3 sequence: CASSQGTGTGDEKLFF. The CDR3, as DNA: TGTGCCAGCAGCCAAGGGACCGGGACAGGGGATGAAAAACTGTTTTTT.

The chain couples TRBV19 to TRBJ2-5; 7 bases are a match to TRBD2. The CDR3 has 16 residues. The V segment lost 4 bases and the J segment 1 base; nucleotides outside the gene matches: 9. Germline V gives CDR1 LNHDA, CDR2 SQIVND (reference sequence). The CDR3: CASSRTGTISQETQYF. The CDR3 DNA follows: TGTGCCAGTAGTAGAACCGGGACTATCTCCCAAGAGACCCAGTACTTC.

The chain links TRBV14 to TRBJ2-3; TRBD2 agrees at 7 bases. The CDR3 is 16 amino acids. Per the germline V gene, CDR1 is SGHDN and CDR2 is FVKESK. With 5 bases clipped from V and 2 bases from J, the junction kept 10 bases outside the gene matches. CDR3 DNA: TGTGCCAGCAGCTACTATAGCGGGCGAATCACAGATACGCAGTATTTT. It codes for CASSYYSGRITDTQYF.

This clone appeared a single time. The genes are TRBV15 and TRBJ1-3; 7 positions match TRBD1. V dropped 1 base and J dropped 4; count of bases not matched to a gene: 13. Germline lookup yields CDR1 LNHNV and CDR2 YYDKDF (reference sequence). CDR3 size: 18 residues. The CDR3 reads CATSRAPGGQGGGNTIYF. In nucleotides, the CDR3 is TGTGCCACCAGCAGAGCCCCAGGCGGCCAGGGGGGAGGAAACACCATATATTTT.

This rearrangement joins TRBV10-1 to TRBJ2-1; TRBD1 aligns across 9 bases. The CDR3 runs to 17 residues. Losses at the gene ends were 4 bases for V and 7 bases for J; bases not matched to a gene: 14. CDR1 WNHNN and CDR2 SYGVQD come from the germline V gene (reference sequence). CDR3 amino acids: CASSGEGTGRSRNEQFF. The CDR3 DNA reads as TGCGCCAGCAGTGGAGAGGGGACAGGGAGGTCCCGGAATGAGCAGTTCTTC.

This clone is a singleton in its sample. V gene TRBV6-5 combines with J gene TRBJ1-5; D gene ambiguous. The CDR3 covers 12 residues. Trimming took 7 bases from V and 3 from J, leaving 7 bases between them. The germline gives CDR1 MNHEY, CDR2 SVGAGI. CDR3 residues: CASTDTNQPQHF. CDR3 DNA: TGTGCCAGCACCGACACCAATCAGCCCCAGCATTTT.

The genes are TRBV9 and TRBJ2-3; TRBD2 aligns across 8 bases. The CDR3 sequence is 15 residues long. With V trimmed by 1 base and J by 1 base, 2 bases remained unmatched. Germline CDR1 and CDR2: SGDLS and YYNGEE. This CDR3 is CASSVYGRGTDTQYF. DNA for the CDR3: TGTGCCAGCAGCGTATACGGGAGGGGCACAGATACGCAGTATTTT.

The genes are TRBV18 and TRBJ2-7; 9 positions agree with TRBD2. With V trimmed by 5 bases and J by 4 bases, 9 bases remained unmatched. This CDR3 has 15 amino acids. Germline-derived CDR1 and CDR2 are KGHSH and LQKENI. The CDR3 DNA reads TGTGCCAGCTCATCAATAGCGGGAGTAGGGTACGAGCAGTACTTC. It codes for CASSSIAGVGYEQYF.

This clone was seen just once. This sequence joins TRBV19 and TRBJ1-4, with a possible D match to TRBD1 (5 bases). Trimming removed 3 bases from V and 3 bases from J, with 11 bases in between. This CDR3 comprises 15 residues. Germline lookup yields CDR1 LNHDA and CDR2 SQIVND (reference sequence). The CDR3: CASSILGGSNEKLFF. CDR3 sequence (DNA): TGTGCCAGTAGTATCCTGGGGGGTTCTAATGAAAAACTGTTTTTT.

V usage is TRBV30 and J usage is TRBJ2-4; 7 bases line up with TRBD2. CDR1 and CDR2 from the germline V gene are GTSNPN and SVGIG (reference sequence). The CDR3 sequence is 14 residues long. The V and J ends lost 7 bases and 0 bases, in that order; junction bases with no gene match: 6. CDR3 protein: CASMGGIAKNIQYF. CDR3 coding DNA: TGTGCCTCCATGGGGGGGATAGCCAAAAACATTCAGTACTTC.

The CDR3 spells CASSPDRVGATEAFF. Written as DNA, the CDR3 is TGCGCCAGCAGCCCTGACAGGGTAGGAGCCACTGAAGCTTTCTTT. The genes are TRBV5-1 and TRBJ1-1, with 7 bases lining up with TRBD1. The ends lost 4 bases at V and 4 bases at J; junction bases unmatched: 10. There are 15 residues in the CDR3. Germline V gives CDR1 SGHRS, CDR2 YFSETQ.

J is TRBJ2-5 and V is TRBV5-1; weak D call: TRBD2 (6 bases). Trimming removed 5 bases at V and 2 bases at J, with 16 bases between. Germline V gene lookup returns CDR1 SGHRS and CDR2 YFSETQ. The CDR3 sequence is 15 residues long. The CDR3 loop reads CASRGGAGPQETQYF. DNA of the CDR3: TGCGCCAGCAGGGGGGGAGCGGGCCCACAAGAGACCCAGTACTTC.

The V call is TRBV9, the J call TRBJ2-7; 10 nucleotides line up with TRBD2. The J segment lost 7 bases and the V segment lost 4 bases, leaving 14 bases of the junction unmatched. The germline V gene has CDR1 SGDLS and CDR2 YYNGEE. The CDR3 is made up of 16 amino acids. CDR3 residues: CASSPTSGRARREQYF. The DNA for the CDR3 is TGTGCCAGCAGCCCCACCAGCGGGAGGGCCCGTCGGGAGCAGTACTTC. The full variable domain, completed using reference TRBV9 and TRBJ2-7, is DSGVTQTPKHLITATGQRVTLRCSPRSGDLSVYWYQQSLDQGLQFLIQYYNGEERAKGNILERFSAQQFPDLHSELNLSSLELGDSALYFCASSPTSGRARREQYFGPGTRLTVT.

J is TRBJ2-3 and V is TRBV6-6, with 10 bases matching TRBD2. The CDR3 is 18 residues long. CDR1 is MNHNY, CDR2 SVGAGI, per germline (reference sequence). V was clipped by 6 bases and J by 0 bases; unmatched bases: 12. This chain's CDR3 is CASSRKGSGRASTDTQYF. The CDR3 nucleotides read TGTGCCAGCAGCCGAAAAGGGAGCGGGAGGGCCAGCACAGATACGCAGTATTTT.

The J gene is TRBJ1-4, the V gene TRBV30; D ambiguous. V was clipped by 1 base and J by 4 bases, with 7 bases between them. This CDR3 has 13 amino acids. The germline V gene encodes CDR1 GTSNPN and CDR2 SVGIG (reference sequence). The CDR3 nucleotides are TGTGCCTGGAGTGCCGGGTTTAATGAAAAACTGTTTTTT. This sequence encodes CAWSAGFNEKLFF.

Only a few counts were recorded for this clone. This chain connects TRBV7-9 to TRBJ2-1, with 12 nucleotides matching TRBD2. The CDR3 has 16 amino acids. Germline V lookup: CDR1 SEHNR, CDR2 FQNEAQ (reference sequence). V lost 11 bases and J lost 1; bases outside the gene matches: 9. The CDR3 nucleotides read TGTGCCCGTCTAGCGGGAGGGCCGCGGTCCTACAATGAGCAGTTCTTC. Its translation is CARLAGGPRSYNEQFF.

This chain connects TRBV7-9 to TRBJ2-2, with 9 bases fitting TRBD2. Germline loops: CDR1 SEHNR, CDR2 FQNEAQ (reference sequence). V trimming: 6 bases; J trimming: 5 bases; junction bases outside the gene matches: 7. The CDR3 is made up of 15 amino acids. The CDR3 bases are TGTGCCAGCAGGTCCCCCCTAGCGGGGACCGGGGAGCTGTTTTTT. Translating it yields CASRSPLAGTGELFF.

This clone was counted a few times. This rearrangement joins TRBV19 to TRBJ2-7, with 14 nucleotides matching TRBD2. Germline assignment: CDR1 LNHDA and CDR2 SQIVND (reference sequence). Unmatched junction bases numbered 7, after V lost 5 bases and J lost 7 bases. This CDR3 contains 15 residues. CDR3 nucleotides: TGTGCCAGTAGTCCTCGACTAGCGGGAGGGCAAGAGCAGTACTTC. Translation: CASSPRLAGGQEQYF.

In nucleotides, the CDR3 is TGTGCCAGTAGCTGGAAAGGGGGTGGTTATAGCAATCAGCCCCAGCATTTT. Its translation is CASSWKGGGYSNQPQHF. The chain has TRBV19 and TRBJ1-5, with D possibly being TRBD1 (6 bases). The CDR3 is 17 residues long. Germline V CDR1 and CDR2: LNHDA, SQIVND (reference sequence). The V end was cut by 6 bases, the J end by 0 bases, with 18 bases between.

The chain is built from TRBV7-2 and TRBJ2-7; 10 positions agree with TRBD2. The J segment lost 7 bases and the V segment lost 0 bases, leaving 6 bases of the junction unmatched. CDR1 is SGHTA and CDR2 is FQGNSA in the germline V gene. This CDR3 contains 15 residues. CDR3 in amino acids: CASSLALAGVGEQYF. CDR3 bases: TGTGCCAGCAGCTTAGCTCTAGCGGGAGTTGGGGAGCAGTACTTC.

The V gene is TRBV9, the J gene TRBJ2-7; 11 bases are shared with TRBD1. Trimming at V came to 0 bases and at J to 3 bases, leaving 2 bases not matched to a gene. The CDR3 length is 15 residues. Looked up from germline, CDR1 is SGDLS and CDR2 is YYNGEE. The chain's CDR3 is CASSVGGTGGYEQYF. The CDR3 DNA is TGTGCCAGCAGCGTAGGGGGGACAGGGGGCTACGAGCAGTACTTC. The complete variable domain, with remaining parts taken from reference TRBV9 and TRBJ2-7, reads DSGVTQTPKHLITATGQRVTLRCSPRSGDLSVYWYQQSLDQGLQFLIQYYNGEERAKGNILERFSAQQFPDLHSELNLSSLELGDSALYFCASSVGGTGGYEQYFGPGTRLTVT.

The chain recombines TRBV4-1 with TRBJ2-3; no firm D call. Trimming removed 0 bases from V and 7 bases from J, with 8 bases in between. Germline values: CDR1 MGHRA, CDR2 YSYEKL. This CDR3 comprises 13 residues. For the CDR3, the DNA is TGCGCCAGCAGCCAAGATGGGCAGTATACGCAGTATTTT. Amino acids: CASSQDGQYTQYF.

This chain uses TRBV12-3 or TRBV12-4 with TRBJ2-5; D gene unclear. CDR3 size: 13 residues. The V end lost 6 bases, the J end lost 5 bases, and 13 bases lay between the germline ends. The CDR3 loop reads CASSRLLIETQYF. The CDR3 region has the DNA TGTGCCAGCAGCCGACTCTTAATTGAGACCCAGTACTTC.

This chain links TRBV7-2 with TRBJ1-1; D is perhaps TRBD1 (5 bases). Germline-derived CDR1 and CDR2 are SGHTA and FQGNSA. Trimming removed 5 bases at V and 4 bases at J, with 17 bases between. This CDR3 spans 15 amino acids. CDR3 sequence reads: CASSPLTVPRTEAFF. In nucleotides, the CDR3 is TGTGCCAGCAGCCCACTGACAGTTCCCCGCACTGAAGCTTTCTTT.